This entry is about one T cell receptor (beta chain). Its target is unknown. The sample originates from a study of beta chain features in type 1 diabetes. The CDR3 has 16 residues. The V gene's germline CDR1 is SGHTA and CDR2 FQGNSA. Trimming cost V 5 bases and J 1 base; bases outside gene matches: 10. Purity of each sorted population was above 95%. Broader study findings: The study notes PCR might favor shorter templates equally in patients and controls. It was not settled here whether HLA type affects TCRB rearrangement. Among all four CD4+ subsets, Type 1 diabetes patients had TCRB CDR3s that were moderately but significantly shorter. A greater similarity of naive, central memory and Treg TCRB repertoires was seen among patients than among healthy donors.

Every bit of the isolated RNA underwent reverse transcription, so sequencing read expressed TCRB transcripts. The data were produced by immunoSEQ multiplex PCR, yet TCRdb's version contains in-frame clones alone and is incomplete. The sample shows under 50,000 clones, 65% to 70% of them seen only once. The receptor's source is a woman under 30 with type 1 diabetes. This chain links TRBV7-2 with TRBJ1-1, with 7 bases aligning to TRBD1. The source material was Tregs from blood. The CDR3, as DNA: TGTGCCAGCAGCCCCCCATTTCGGACAGGGAACACTGAAGCTTTCTTT. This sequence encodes CASSPPFRTGNTEAFF. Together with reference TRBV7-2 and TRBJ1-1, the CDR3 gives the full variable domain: GAGVSQSPSNKVTEKGKDVELRCDPISGHTALYWYRQSLGQGLEFLIYFQGNSAPDKSGLPSDRFSAERTGGSVSTLTIQRTQQEDSAVYLCASSPPFRTGNTEAFFGQGTRLTVV.